This TCR beta chain was documented in a study of T cells expressing NK-cell markers (dated by TCRdb to the early 2020s). Notes on the research overall: Three sorted T-cell subsets (CD3+CD56+NKG2C+, CD3+CD56+NKG2C- and CD3+CD56-NKG2C+) from fewer than 10 donors had their TCR beta-chain repertoires profiled. Sequencing of the libraries produced 2 x 150 bp reads on Illumina HiSeq 2000/2500, MiSeq or NextSeq. The eight sequenced donors were randomly selected healthy volunteers, three men and five women. Among the eight sequenced donors, seven were HCMV-seropositive and one was HCMV-seronegative. What the study reported, not specific to this receptor: Those dominant clonotypes were again the most abundant among CD3+CD56-NKG2C+ cells in a handful of donors, at about 28.3-60.1%. In about 6 donors, the dominant CD3+CD56+NKG2C+ clonotypes were found to rank among the top 10 CD8+ clonotypes and to make up 1.0-7.0% of CD8+ T cells. Whether the expanded NKG2C-expressing T cell clones were specific for HCMV antigens remained unclear.

Concerning this clonotype: Its target antigen remains unknown.

A commercial ELISA kit detecting HCMV-specific IgG in serum was used to determine HCMV serostatus. Ficoll density gradient centrifugation was used to isolate peripheral blood mononuclear cells from blood. The instrument was an Illumina HiSeq 2000. TCR beta cDNA libraries were made by 5'RACE template switching that added a universal primer site and unique molecular identifiers. Priming for cDNA synthesis came from the TCR beta constant segment, and two successive PCR amplification steps followed. The paper's data handling went like this. Reads were demultiplexed and grouped by UMI with MIGEC, and clonotypes were assembled and quantified with MiTCR. To exclude erroneous sequences, any TCR cDNA sequence not supported by at least two reads was discarded. The tcR package was used for downstream repertoire analysis, with clonotypes matched between fractions based on CDR3 nucleotide sequence plus V segment. Antigen specificity was annotated against VDJdb with VDJmatch, allowing one amino acid substitution in CDR3. TCRdb reprocessed the raw reads; every CDR3 protein sequence is a single record, and DNA is not supplied. V and J calls and clone size were set by TCRdb, not the authors. This sample's records show some 460,000 distinct CDR3 sequences. The ten largest make up 1.4% of the sample.

Via the germline V gene (reference sequence), CDR1 is DFQATT and CDR2 SNEGSKA. The CDR3 holds 13 amino acids from the cysteine to the phenylalanine. The protein alone is recorded here. This TCR was recovered from a woman in her forties or fifties in good health. Donor details come from another sample of the same person, matched by shared clones. Sequences were obtained from blood T cells: a sorted CD56 or NKG2C T cell subset, CD4+ or CD8+ T cells, or bulk PBMC T cells (not recorded which). This chain is built from TRBV20-1 and TRBJ1-3; TCRdb's D call, TRBD1, is unchecked because there is no DNA. The CDR3 loop reads CSATEDSGNTIYF.